Shown below are 28 T cell receptor beta chains from a single sample sequenced in a study of identical twins. TCRdb fed the 5' RACE reads into MiXCR, producing one record per CDR3 protein. The sample records about 530,000 distinct CDR3 sequences, around 15% being singletons. The same specimen was also included in a second study, on yellow fever vaccine responses in identical twins.

The source material was CD4+ T cells sorted from blood. These receptors originate from a woman younger than 30 in good health.

This clonotype has only a few counts. The rearrangement joins TRBV3-1 to TRBJ1-2; 11 bases agree with TRBD1. This CDR3 spans 15 amino acids. V shed 4 bases, J shed 8 bases, and the junction held 9 bases outside the gene matches. Germline CDR1 LGHDT, CDR2 YNNKEL (reference sequence). CDR3 DNA: TGTGCCAGCAGCCGAGGCCGGACAGGGGGCGACGGCTACACCTTC. Protein product: CASSRGRTGGDGYTF.

This clonotype was observed a handful of times. The genes are TRBV20-1 and TRBJ1-1; D perhaps matches TRBD1 (5 bases). Germline V CDR1 and CDR2: DFQATT, SNEGSKA (reference sequence). V was cut by 6 bases and J by 1 base, with 15 bases left in between. CDR3 size: 14 residues. The CDR3, as DNA: TGCAGTGCACCCCAAGGGGCCGCGAACACTGAAGCTTTCTTT. Translated: CSAPQGAANTEAFF.

This sequence joins TRBV12-3 or TRBV12-4 and TRBJ2-5; TRBD2 is a possible D gene (7 bases). The V gene lost 6 bases and the J gene lost 5 bases, with 22 bases spanning the gap. The CDR3 is 16 amino acids. The CDR3 DNA follows: TGTGCCAGCAGCCCACAAGGCGGGGGCATTCGGGAGACCCAGTACTTC. This encodes CASSPQGGGIRETQYF.

The chain employs TRBV20-1 and TRBJ2-1; D might be TRBD1 (6 bases). V dropped 3 bases and J dropped 6 bases, with 21 bases sitting between them. CDR1 and CDR2 (germline): DFQATT, SNEGSKA (reference sequence). The CDR3 covers 16 residues. The CDR3 sequence is CSARSPGAFPGNEQFF. CDR3 nucleotide sequence: TGCAGTGCTAGGTCGCCAGGGGCATTCCCGGGCAATGAGCAGTTCTTC.

This clonotype has more than one count but fewer than ten. This chain connects TRBV11-2 to TRBJ2-1; either TRBD1 or TRBD2 may fit D (5 bases each). Germline V lookup: CDR1 SGHAT, CDR2 FQNNGV. This CDR3 region has 15 residues. Trimming removed 3 bases from V and 6 bases from J, with 15 bases in between. The CDR3 DNA is TGTGCCAGCAGCTTCCAACACGGGACCCTCAATGAGCAGTTCTTC. Residues: CASSFQHGTLNEQFF.

This clonotype was observed a handful of times. The rearrangement uses TRBV24-1 and TRBJ1-1; no definite D call. The germline V and J ends were trimmed by 5 bases and 2 bases, with 5 bases remaining between them. Germline loops: CDR1 KGHDR, CDR2 SFDVKD. CDR3 length equals 12 residues. CDR3 DNA: TGTGCCACCAGTGGAGTTAACACTGAAGCTTTCTTT. As protein: CATSGVNTEAFF.

A few counts support this clonotype. The chain combines TRBV5-1 with TRBJ2-3; D might be TRBD1 or TRBD2, each matching 7 bases. V was cut by 2 bases and J by 4 bases, with 14 bases left in between. From germline, CDR1 is SGHRS and CDR2 YFSETQ. The CDR3 contains 15 residues. The CDR3 sequence is CASSLSGGGPDTQYF. In DNA, the CDR3 is TGCGCCAGCAGCTTATCAGGGGGGGGACCAGATACGCAGTATTTT.

In this sample, this clonotype turned up many times. The chain joins TRBV20-1 to TRBJ2-1; 9 nucleotides align to TRBD2. CDR3 size: 14 residues. The germline CDR1 and CDR2 sequences are DFQATT and SNEGSKA (reference sequence). J gave up 9 bases and V 3 bases, and 9 bases lay outside the gene matches. For the CDR3, the DNA is TGCAGTGCTAGGAGTCCTAGCGGGAAGGTTGAGCAGTTCTTC. Protein: CSARSPSGKVEQFF.

This clonotype was found a few times. The rearrangement uses TRBV12-3 or TRBV12-4 and TRBJ2-1; D gene ambiguous. This CDR3 contains 15 residues. V dropped 4 bases and J dropped 7 bases, with 17 bases sitting between them. For the CDR3, the DNA is TGTGCCAGCAGTTCGTACCCGCCAGTTTTGAATGAGCAGTTCTTC. This gives the protein CASSSYPPVLNEQFF.

The gene calls are TRBV7-2 and TRBJ2-3; tentatively, D is TRBD2 (7 bases). Per the germline V gene, CDR1 is SGHTA and CDR2 is FQGNSA. The CDR3 consists of 16 residues. V was shortened by 1 base and J by 6 bases, with 17 bases between the two germline ends. CDR3 protein: CASSLDGGGLSDTQYF. The CDR3 coding sequence is TGTGCCAGCAGCTTAGATGGGGGGGGCCTATCGGATACGCAGTATTTT.

This clonotype was found many times. The V call is TRBV20-1, the J call TRBJ2-7, with TRBD2 matching over 7 bases. Trimming at V came to 6 bases and at J to 2 bases, leaving 13 bases not matched to a gene. The CDR3 is made up of 15 amino acids. CDR1 DFQATT and CDR2 SNEGSKA come from the germline V gene (reference sequence). The CDR3 reads CSALQFTSATYEQYF. The CDR3 DNA reads as TGCAGTGCCCTACAATTTACTAGCGCGACCTACGAGCAGTACTTC.

This clonotype was detected a few times. This sequence joins TRBV3-1 and TRBJ1-3; D is undetermined. This CDR3 is built from 14 residues. CDR1 and CDR2 from the germline V gene are LGHDT and YNNKEL (reference sequence). Deletions cut 3 bases from V and 3 bases from J, with 9 bases between. CDR3 protein: CASSHVVVGNTIYF. CDR3 bases: TGTGCCAGCAGCCACGTTGTGGTTGGAAACACCATATATTTT.

The chain has TRBV24-1 and TRBJ2-3, with D uncertain. Germline V gene lookup returns CDR1 KGHDR and CDR2 SFDVKD. CDR3 size: 10 residues. The V gene lost 5 bases and the J gene lost 4 bases, with 0 bases spanning the gap. CDR3 in DNA: TGTGCCACCAGTGCAGATACGCAGTATTTT. Its protein product is CATSADTQYF.

J is TRBJ2-7 and V is TRBV12-5; TRBD1 matches at 8 bases. The CDR3 runs 15 residues. V shed 6 bases and J 2 bases; nucleotides not matched to a gene: 9. Germline CDR1 reads LGHNT; CDR2 reads FRNRAP. The CDR3 reads CASGPGTGGTYEQYF. CDR3 in DNA: TGTGCTAGTGGACCCGGGACAGGTGGAACCTACGAGCAGTACTTC.

This sequence joins TRBV5-5 and TRBJ2-7, with 9 bases fitting TRBD1. Germline V CDR1 and CDR2: SGHKS, YYEKEE (reference sequence). The trim removed 2 bases at V and 5 bases at J, leaving 5 bases unmatched. This CDR3 is 14 amino acids long. The CDR3 is CASSFRTGEDEQYV. The CDR3 DNA reads TGTGCCAGCAGCTTTCGGACAGGGGAGGACGAGCAGTACGTC.

The genes are TRBV18 and TRBJ2-7, with 9 nucleotides matching TRBD1. V shed 3 bases, J shed 2 bases, and the junction held 14 bases outside the gene matches. The CDR3 is 18 residues long. Germline values: CDR1 KGHSH, CDR2 LQKENI. CDR3 residues: CASSPGTGSGKGTYEQYF. The CDR3 DNA follows: TGTGCCAGCTCACCCGGGACAGGGAGTGGTAAAGGGACCTACGAGCAGTACTTC.

There are a few counts of this clonotype. The chain is built from TRBV29-1 and TRBJ2-3; 13 nucleotides line up with TRBD2. This CDR3 comprises 15 residues. Germline values: CDR1 SQVTM, CDR2 ANQGSEA. V dropped 6 bases and J dropped 2; count of bases not matched to a gene: 5. CDR3 protein: CSVRTSGGVTDTQYF. CDR3 sequence (DNA): TGCAGCGTAAGGACTAGCGGGGGCGTCACAGATACGCAGTATTTT.

The rearrangement links TRBV9 to TRBJ2-7; either TRBD1 or TRBD2 may fit D (6 bases each). CDR1 is SGDLS and CDR2 is YYNGEE in the germline V gene. The CDR3 runs to 16 residues. V lost 2 bases, J lost 5 bases, and 20 bases lay in between. The CDR3 here is CASSVGDDRLADEQYF. CDR3 DNA sequence: TGTGCCAGCAGCGTCGGCGACGACAGGTTAGCGGACGAGCAGTACTTC.

This clonotype was observed a handful of times. J is TRBJ1-5 and V is TRBV2, with D unclear. Per germline, CDR1 SNHLY and CDR2 FYNNEI. V shed 10 bases and J shed 7 bases, with 17 bases lying between them. The CDR3 runs 13 residues. The CDR3 nucleotides read TGTGCCATCACCGGCAGCGGAGGGCAGCCCCAGCATTTT. This sequence encodes CAITGSGGQPQHF.

Ten or more counts support this clonotype. The V and J genes are TRBV3-1 and TRBJ1-1; D unclear. The ends were cut back, 8 bases at V and 4 bases at J, with 5 bases in the middle. The germline gives CDR1 LGHDT, CDR2 YNNKEL (reference sequence). The CDR3 runs 10 residues. CDR3: CASGGTEAFF. DNA for the CDR3: TGTGCCAGCGGAGGCACTGAAGCTTTCTTT.

CDR3 coding DNA: TGCAGTGCAAGCAGGACAGCGGGGGCCTACGAGCAGTACGTC. Translating it yields CSASRTAGAYEQYV. The V gene is TRBV20-1, the J gene TRBJ2-7, with 8 positions matching TRBD2. The CDR3 extends over 14 amino acids. Germline CDR1 reads DFQATT; CDR2 reads SNEGSKA (reference sequence). V lost 6 bases and J lost 2; bases outside the gene matches: 9.

This clonotype was picked up a small number of times. The chain has TRBV18 and TRBJ2-1; D is unclear. Germline CDR1 is KGHSH and CDR2 is LQKENI. This CDR3 is 15 amino acids long. V was pared by 0 bases and J by 4 bases, with 10 bases between. The CDR3 is CASSPPSQKYNEQFF. In DNA, the CDR3 is TGTGCCAGCTCACCACCGTCTCAGAAATACAATGAGCAGTTCTTC.

The chain links TRBV5-1 to TRBJ1-3; D unresolved. V dropped 0 bases and J dropped 2 bases, with 6 bases sitting between them. Germline V gene sequence: CDR1 SGHRS, CDR2 YFSETQ. The CDR3 has 14 amino acids. In DNA, the CDR3 is TGCGCCAGCAGCTTGGCTGGCACTGGAAACACCATATATTTT. Amino acid sequence: CASSLAGTGNTIYF. Drawing the rest from reference TRBV5-1 and TRBJ1-3, the complete variable domain is KAGVTQTPRYLIKTRGQQVTLSCSPISGHRSVSWYQQTPGQGLQFLFEYFSETQRNKGNFPGRFSGRQFSNSRSEMNVSTLELGDSALYLCASSLAGTGNTIYFGEGSWLTVV.

V usage is TRBV10-2 and J usage is TRBJ2-3; D ambiguous. V gave up 2 bases and J gave up 7 bases, with 7 bases separating them. The CDR3 is 12 residues long. CDR1 and CDR2 (germline): WSHSY, SAAADI. The CDR3 region is CASSELGNTQYF. CDR3 nucleotides: TGCGCCAGCAGTGAGCTGGGGAATACGCAGTATTTT.

In this sample, this clonotype turned up a few times. The CDR3 here is CSAENSGSTDTQYF. The CDR3 region has the DNA TGCAGTGCTGAAAATAGCGGTAGCACAGATACGCAGTATTTT. The chain links TRBV20-1 to TRBJ2-3; a possible D gene is TRBD2 (6 bases). V dropped 5 bases and J dropped 0 bases, with 12 bases sitting between them. The CDR3 loop spans 14 amino acids. From germline, CDR1 is DFQATT and CDR2 SNEGSKA (reference sequence).

Written as DNA, the CDR3 is TGTGCCAGCAGCCGCACAGGGGGCGGGTGGAACACTGAAGCTTTCTTT. Protein sequence: CASSRTGGGWNTEAFF. The chain carries TRBV14 and TRBJ1-1; 9 bases map to TRBD1. The germline CDR1 and CDR2 sequences are SGHDN and FVKESK. This CDR3 region has 16 residues. Trimming cost V 4 bases and J 1 base; bases outside gene matches: 7.

This chain links TRBV20-1 with TRBJ2-3, with D hard to call. CDR3 size: 15 residues. Trimming shortened V by 1 base and J by 2 bases, and 13 bases separated the two germline ends. The germline V gene has CDR1 DFQATT and CDR2 SNEGSKA (reference sequence). The CDR3 nucleotides are TGCAGTGCTAGAGCTCTCGACAAACTCACAGATACGCAGTATTTT. Its protein is CSARALDKLTDTQYF.

The gene calls are TRBV7-9 and TRBJ2-5, with 8 nucleotides matching TRBD1. The CDR3 is 16 residues long. Germline V CDR1 and CDR2: SEHNR, FQNEAQ (reference sequence). V gave up 5 bases and J gave up 5 bases; unmatched junction bases: 13. The DNA of the CDR3 is TGTGCCAGCAGCCGGGGACAGGTGGATCGAACGGAGACCCAGTACTTC. Residues: CASSRGQVDRTETQYF.